This T cell receptor beta chain was retrieved from a study of cytomegalovirus exposure and HLA in healthy donors. Trimming stripped 6 bases from V and 7 bases from J, with 13 bases between. The length of the CDR3 is 11 residues. Per germline, CDR1 SQVTM and CDR2 ANQGSEA. Turning to this clone: As yet, its antigen is unknown.

Whole-study findings and limits: It was only CMV serostatus that was available as immune exposure information.

It was with 60 Vbeta and 13 Jbeta primers that the PCR ran. The repertoire was sequenced with immunoSEQ multiplex PCR; TCRdb's copy has only in-frame clones and lacks some. The sample carries 90,000 to 120,000 clones, 74% recorded once. V is TRBV29-1 and J is TRBJ2-7; D remains ambiguous. The receptor was isolated from a man in his fifties or sixties in good health and CMV-seropositive. Material: PBMCs. The CDR3 loop is CSVATVWEQYF. The DNA of the CDR3 is TGCAGCGTGGCCACCGTTTGGGAGCAGTACTTC.